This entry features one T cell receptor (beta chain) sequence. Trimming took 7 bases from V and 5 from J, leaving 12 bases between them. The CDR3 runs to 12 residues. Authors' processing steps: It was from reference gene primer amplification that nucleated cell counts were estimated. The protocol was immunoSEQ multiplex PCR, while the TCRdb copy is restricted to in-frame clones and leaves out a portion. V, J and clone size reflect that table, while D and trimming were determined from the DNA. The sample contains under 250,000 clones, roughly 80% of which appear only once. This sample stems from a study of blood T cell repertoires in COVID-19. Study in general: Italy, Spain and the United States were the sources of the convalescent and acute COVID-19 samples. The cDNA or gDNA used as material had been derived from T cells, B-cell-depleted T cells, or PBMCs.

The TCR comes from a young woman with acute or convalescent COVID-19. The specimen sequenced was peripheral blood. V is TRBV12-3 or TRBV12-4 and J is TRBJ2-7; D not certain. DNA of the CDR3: TGTGCCAGCACCGTGAACAACGACGAGCAGTACTTC. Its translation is CASTVNNDEQYF.